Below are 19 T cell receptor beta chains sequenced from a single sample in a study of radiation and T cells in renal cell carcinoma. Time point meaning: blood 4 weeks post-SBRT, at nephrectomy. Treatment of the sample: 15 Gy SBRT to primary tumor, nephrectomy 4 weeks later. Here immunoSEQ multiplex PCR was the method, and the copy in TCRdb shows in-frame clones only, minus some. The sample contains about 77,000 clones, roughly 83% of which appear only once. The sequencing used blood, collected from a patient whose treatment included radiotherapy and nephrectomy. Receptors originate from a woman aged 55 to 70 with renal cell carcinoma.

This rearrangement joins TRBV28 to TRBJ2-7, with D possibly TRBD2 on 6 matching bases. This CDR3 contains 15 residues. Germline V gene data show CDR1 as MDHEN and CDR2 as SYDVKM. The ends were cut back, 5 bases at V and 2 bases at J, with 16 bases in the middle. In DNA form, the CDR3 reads TGTGCCAGCAGTGTCCCGGGAACGGGGGCCTACGAGCAGTACTTC. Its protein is CASSVPGTGAYEQYF. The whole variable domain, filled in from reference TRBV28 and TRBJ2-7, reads DVKVTQSSRYLVKRTGEKVFLECVQDMDHENMFWYRQDPGLGLRLIYFSYDVKMKEKGDIPEGYSVSREKKERFSLILESASTNQTSMYLCASSVPGTGAYEQYFGPGTRLTVT.

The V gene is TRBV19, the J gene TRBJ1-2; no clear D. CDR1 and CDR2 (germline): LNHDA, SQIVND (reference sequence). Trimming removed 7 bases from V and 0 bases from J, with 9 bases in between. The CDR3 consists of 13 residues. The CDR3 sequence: CASIRGTNYGYTF. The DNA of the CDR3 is TGTGCCAGTATTCGGGGAACTAACTATGGCTACACCTTC.

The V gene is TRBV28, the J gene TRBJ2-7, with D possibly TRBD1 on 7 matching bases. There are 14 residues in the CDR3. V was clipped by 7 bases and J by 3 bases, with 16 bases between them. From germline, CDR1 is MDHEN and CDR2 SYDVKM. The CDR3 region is CASKLSGGNYEQYF. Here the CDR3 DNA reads TGTGCCAGCAAACTATCAGGGGGGAACTACGAGCAGTACTTC.

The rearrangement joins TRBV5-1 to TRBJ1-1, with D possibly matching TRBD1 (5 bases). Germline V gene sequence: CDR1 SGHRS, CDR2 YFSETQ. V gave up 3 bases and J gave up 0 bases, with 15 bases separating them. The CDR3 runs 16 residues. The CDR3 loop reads CASSWGVQSLNTEAFF. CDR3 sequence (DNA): TGCGCCAGCAGCTGGGGGGTACAGAGTTTGAACACTGAAGCTTTCTTT.

CDR3 in amino acids: CASSALGAEGGHEQYF. For the CDR3, the DNA is TGTGCCAGCAGTGCTCTTGGGGCAGAAGGGGGACACGAGCAGTACTTC. The chain has TRBV25-1 and TRBJ2-7, with a possible D match to TRBD1 (6 bases). In germline, CDR1 is MGHDK, CDR2 SYGVNS. The CDR3 is 16 residues long. V gave up 4 bases and J gave up 5 bases, with 21 bases separating them.

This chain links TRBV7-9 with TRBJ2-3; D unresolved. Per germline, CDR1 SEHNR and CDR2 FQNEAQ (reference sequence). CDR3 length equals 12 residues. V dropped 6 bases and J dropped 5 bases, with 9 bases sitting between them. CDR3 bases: TGTGCCAGCAGGGGCTTTGGAGATACGCAGTATTTT. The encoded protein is CASRGFGDTQYF.

In nucleotides, the CDR3 is TGTGCCAGCAGCTTGCTGAACACTGAAGCTTTCTTT. It translates to CASSLLNTEAFF. The V and J genes are TRBV5-4 and TRBJ1-1, with D hard to call. CDR1 SGHNT and CDR2 YYREEE come from the germline V gene (reference sequence). The germline V and J ends were trimmed by 1 base and 0 bases, with 1 base remaining between them. The CDR3 loop spans 12 amino acids.

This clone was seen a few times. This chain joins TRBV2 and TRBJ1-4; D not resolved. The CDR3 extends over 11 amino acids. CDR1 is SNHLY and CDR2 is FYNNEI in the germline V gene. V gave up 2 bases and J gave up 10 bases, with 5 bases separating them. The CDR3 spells CASSEIRKLFF. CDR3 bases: TGTGCCAGCAGTGAAATCCGAAAACTGTTTTTT.

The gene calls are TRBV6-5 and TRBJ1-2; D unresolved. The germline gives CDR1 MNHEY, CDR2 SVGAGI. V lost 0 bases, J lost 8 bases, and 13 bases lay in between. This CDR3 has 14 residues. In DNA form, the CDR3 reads TGTGCCAGCAGTTACTCCAGCACTTCCCGGGGCTACACCTTC. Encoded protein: CASSYSSTSRGYTF.

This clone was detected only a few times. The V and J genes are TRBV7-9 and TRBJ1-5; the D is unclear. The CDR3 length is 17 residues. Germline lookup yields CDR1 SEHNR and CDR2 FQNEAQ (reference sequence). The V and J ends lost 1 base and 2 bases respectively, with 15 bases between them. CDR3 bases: TGTGCCAGCAGCTTAGTTGGAGGGCGAATGGGCAATCAGCCCCAGCATTTT. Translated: CASSLVGGRMGNQPQHF.

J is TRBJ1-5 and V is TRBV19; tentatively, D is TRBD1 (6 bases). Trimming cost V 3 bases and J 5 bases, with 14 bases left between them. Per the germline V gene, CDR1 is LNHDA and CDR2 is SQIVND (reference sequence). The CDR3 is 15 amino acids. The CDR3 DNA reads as TGTGCCAGTAGTATTCTCAGGGGCCGAGATCAGCCCCAGCATTTT. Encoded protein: CASSILRGRDQPQHF. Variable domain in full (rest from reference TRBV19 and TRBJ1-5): DGGITQSPKYLFRKEGQNVTLSCEQNLNHDAMYWYRQDPGQGLRLIYYSQIVNDFQKGDIAEGYSVSREKKESFPLTVTSAQKNPTAFYLCASSILRGRDQPQHFGDGTRLSIL.

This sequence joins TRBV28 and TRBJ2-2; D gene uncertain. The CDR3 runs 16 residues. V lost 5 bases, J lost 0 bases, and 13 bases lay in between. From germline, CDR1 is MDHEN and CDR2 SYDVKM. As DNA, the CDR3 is TGTGCCAGCAGTCCCGCACAGCTATCGAACACCGGGGAGCTGTTTTTT. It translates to CASSPAQLSNTGELFF.

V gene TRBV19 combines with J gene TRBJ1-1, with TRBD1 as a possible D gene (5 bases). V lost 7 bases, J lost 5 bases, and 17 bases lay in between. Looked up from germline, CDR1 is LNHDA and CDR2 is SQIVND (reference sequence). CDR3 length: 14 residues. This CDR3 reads CASTPIPRETEAFF. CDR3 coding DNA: TGTGCCAGTACCCCAATACCCAGGGAGACTGAAGCTTTCTTT.

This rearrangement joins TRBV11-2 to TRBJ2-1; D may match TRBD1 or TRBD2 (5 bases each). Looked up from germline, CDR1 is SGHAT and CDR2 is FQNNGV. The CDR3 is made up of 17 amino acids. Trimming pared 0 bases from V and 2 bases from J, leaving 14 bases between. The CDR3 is CASSLEPFGTAYNEQFF. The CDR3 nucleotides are TGTGCCAGCAGCTTAGAGCCCTTCGGGACGGCCTACAATGAGCAGTTCTTC.

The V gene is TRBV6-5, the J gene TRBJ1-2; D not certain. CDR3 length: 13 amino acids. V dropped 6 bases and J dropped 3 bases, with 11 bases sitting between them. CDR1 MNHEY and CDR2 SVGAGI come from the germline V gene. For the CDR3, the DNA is TGTGCCAGCAGCTATGATCACTACTATGGCTACACCTTC. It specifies CASSYDHYYGYTF.

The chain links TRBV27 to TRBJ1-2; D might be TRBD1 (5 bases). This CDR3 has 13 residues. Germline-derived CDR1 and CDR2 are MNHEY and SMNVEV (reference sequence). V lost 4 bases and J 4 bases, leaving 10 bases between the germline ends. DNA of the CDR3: TGTGCCAGCAGTTCCCCCGGGGGCTATGGCTACACCTTC. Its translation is CASSSPGGYGYTF.

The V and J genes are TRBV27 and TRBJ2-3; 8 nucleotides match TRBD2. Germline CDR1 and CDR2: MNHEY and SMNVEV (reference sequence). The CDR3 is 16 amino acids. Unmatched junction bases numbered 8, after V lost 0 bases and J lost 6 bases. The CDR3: CASSLSIRGGSDTQYF. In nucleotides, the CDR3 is TGTGCCAGCAGTTTATCGATTCGGGGGGGCTCGGATACGCAGTATTTT.

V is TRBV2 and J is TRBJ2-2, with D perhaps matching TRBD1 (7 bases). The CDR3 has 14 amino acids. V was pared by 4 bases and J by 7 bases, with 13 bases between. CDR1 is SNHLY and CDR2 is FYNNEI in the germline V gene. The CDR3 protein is CASSAQGRGGELFF. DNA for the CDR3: TGTGCCAGCAGTGCACAGGGGCGGGGCGGGGAGCTGTTTTTT.

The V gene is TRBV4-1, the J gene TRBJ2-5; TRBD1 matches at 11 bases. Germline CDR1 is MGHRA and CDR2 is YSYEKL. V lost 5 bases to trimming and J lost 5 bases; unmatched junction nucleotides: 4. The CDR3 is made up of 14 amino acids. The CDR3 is CASSWDRGGETQYF. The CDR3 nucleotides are TGCGCCAGCAGCTGGGACAGGGGGGGTGAGACCCAGTACTTC.